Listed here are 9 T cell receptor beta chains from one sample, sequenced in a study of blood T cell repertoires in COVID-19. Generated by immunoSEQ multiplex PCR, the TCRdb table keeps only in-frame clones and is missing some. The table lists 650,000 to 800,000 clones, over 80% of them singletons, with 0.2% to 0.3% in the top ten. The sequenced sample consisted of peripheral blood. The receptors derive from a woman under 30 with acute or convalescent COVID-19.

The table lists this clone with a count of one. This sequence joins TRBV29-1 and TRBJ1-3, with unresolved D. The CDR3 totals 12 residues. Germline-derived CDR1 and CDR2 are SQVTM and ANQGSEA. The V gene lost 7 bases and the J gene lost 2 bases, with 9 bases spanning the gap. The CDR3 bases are TGCAGCGCCGGACTAGCTGGAAACACCATATATTTT. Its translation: CSAGLAGNTIYF.

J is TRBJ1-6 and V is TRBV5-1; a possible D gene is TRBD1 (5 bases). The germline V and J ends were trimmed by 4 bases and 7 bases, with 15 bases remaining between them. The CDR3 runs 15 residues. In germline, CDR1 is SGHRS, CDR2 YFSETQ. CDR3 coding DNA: TGCGCCAGCAGCACTGACAGAGTGGGAAATTCACCCCTCCACTTT. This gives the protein CASSTDRVGNSPLHF. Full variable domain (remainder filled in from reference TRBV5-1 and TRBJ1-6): KAGVTQTPRYLIKTRGQQVTLSCSPISGHRSVSWYQQTPGQGLQFLFEYFSETQRNKGNFPGRFSGRQFSNSRSEMNVSTLELGDSALYLCASSTDRVGNSPLHFGNGTRLTVT.

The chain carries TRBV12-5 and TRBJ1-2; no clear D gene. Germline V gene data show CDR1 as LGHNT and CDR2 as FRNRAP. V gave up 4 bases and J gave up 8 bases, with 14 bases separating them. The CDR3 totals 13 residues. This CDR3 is CASGSEGSRGYTF. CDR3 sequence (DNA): TGTGCTAGTGGTTCGGAGGGTTCACGGGGCTACACCTTC.

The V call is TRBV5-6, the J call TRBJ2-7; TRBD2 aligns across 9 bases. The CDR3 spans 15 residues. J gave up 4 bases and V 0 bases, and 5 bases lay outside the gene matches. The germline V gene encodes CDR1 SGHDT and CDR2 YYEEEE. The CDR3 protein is CASSLGGGGAYEQYF. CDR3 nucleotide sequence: TGTGCCAGCAGCTTGGGAGGCGGGGGGGCATACGAGCAGTACTTC.

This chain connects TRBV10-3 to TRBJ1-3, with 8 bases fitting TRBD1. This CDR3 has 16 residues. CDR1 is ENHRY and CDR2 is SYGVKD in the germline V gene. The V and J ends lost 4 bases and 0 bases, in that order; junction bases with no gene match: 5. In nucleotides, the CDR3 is TGTGCCATCAGTGGGGGACAGGAATACTCTGGAAACACCATATATTTT. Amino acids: CAISGGQEYSGNTIYF.

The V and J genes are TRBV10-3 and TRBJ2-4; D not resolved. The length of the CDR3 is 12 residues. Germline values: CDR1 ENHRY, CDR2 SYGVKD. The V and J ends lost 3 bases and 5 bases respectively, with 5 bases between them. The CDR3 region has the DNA TGTGCCATCAGTGACAGCGAAAACATTCAGTACTTC. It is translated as CAISDSENIQYF.

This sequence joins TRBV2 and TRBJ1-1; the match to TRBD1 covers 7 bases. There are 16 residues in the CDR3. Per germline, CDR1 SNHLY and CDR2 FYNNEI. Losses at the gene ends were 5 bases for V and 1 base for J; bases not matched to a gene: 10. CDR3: CASSRTGTAKNTEAFF. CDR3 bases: TGTGCCAGCAGTAGGACCGGGACAGCCAAGAACACTGAAGCTTTCTTT.

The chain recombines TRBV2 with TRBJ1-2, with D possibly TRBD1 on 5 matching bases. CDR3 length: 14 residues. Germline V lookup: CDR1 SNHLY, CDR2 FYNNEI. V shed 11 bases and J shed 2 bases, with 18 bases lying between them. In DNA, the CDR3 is TGTGCCCTCGGGCCGGGGGAAGGGAACTATGGCTACACCTTC. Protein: CALGPGEGNYGYTF.

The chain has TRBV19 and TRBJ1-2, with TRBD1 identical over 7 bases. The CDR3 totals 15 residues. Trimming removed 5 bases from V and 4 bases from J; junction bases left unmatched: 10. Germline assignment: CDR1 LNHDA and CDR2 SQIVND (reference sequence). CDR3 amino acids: CASSARQGPTYGYTF. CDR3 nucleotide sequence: TGTGCCAGTAGTGCCCGACAGGGCCCGACCTATGGCTACACCTTC.